The next 5 T cell receptor beta chains were all read from a single sample in a study of Graves' ophthalmopathy and Graves' hyperthyroidism (dated by TCRdb to between 2017 and 2018). Reads for this sample came from an Illumina HiSeq 2000. For repertoire sequencing, TCR beta CDR3 regions were amplified from RNA transcripts. The first round of RT-PCR was done with HTBI primers and the Qiagen OneStep RT-PCR kit, and was followed by a second round of multiplex PCR, then size selection and purification. The raw public reads went through TCRdb reprocessing: fastp at Q25, MiXCR clone calling, in-frame beta chains kept. Every distinct CDR3 protein forms one entry, paired with its most common genes and DNA. The sample yields roughly 700,000 distinct CDR3 sequences; 35% to 50% were counted once. Clones ranked in the top ten supply 40% to 45% of the sample. Sequenced sample: peripheral blood. These receptors were collected from an adult man with Graves' ophthalmopathy.

This clonotype has just a few counts. The V gene is TRBV20-1, the J gene TRBJ1-5; D call uncertain. This CDR3 spans 14 amino acids. The V gene lost 6 bases and the J gene lost 5 bases, with 17 bases spanning the gap. Germline CDR1 reads DFQATT; CDR2 reads SNEGSKA (reference sequence). The CDR3 protein is CSATGLREDQPQHF. CDR3 bases: TGCAGTGCGACCGGGCTCCGGGAAGATCAGCCCCAGCATTTT.

As for this clonotype: The germline gene is not matched at one end of the junction; a read error may be the cause. J is TRBJ2-5 and V is TRBV29-1, with 7 bases fitting TRBD1. The germline V gene has CDR1 SQVTM and CDR2 ANQGSEA. The CDR3 has 12 amino acids. CDR3 amino acids: CSVDSPSTGWDF. CDR3 DNA: TGCAGCGTTGACTCCCCTTCGACAGGGTGGGACTTC.

This sequence joins TRBV7-2 and TRBJ2-7, with TRBD2 as a possible D gene (5 bases). Trimming shortened V by 7 bases and J by 7 bases, and 17 bases separated the two germline ends. Germline V CDR1 and CDR2: SGHTA, FQGNSA. The CDR3 has 13 residues. Written as DNA, the CDR3 is TGTGCCAGCAACACCCGGGGTCGTGGAGAGCAGTACTTC. Its translation is CASNTRGRGEQYF.

This clonotype appeared a few times. The V gene is TRBV7-2, the J gene TRBJ2-7; 7 nucleotides agree with TRBD1. Germline-derived CDR1 and CDR2 are SGHTA and FQGNSA. This CDR3 has 14 amino acids. J was trimmed by 0 bases and V by 11 bases; bases with no gene match: 10. This chain's CDR3 is CARQPGQSSYEQYF. In nucleotides, the CDR3 is TGTGCCCGGCAACCGGGACAGAGCTCCTACGAGCAGTACTTC.

Worth noting for this clonotype: A junction end diverges from the germline sequence, so it may reflect a read error. This chain links TRBV11-2 with TRBJ1-2; 7 bases map to TRBD1. Germline loops: CDR1 SGHAT, CDR2 FQNNGV. The CDR3 runs to 15 residues. The CDR3 here is CASSLSGTVNYGYIF. The DNA of the CDR3 is TGTGCCAGCAGCTTATCCGGGACAGTCAACTATGGCTACATCTTC.